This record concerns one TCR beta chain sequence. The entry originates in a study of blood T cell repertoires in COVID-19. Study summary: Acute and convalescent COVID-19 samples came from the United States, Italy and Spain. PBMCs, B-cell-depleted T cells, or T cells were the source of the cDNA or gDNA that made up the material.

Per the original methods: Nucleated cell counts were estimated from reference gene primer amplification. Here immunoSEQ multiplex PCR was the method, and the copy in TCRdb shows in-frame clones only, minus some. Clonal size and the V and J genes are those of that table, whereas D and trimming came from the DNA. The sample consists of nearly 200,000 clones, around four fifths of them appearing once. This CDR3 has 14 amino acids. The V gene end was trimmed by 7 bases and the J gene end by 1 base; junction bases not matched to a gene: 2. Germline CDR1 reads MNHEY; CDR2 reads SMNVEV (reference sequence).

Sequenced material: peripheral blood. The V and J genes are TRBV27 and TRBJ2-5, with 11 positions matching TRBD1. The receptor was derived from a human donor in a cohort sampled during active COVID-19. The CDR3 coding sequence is TGTGCCAGCATGGGGACAGGGGGCCAAGAGACCCAGTACTTC. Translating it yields CASMGTGGQETQYF.